This T cell receptor (beta chain) stems from a study of OX40 agonist ivuxolimab in advanced cancers. Overall study context: Participants could have had prior anti-PD-1, anti-PD-L1 or anti-CTLA-4 therapy, and approximately 40% had some.

Profiled with immunoSEQ multiplex PCR; TCRdb holds only in-frame clones, not every one. The table includes 30,000 to 40,000 clones, under 85% detected once. The V end was cut by 4 bases, the J end by 0 bases, with 12 bases between. Per the germline V gene, CDR1 is SEHNR and CDR2 is FQNEAQ (reference sequence). This CDR3 has 16 amino acids. The chain combines TRBV7-9 with TRBJ2-2; D unclear. The source material was CD4+ or CD8+ T cells sorted from blood, sampled in a trial of the OX40 agonist ivuxolimab. This receptor was obtained from an adult with an advanced solid tumor such as melanoma, head and neck, liver or kidney cancer. The CDR3 region has the DNA TGTGCCAGCAGCTCCGACTTAGATCCGAACACCGGGGAGCTGTTTTTT. Its protein is CASSSDLDPNTGELFF.